The 6 T cell receptor beta chains in this list originate from one sample, sequenced in a study of tumor and adjacent non-tumor tissue in lung cancer (dated by TCRdb to the late 2010s). RNA was extracted from bulk unsorted tissue and checked for quality with a NanoDrop ND-1000 and an Agilent 2100. The normal lung samples consisted of distant non-tumor tissue collected more than 3 cm from the tumor edge. Libraries were made using multiplex PCR. Sequencing instrument: Illumina HiSeq 2500. Following protocols modified from ARM-PCR, the researchers constructed TCRbeta libraries through three rounds of nested PCR with primers (Table S4). TCRdb reworked the public reads: Q25 trimming with fastp, MiXCR clone assembly, productive beta chains retained. A single entry per CDR3 protein holds the most common genes and DNA from its merged rows. Within this sample are 65,000 to 75,000 distinct CDR3 sequences, with under 80% of them counted one time only. The top ten hold around 43% of the sample.

The sample taken for sequencing was distant non-tumor lung tissue. These TCRs come from a man in his sixties with non-small cell lung cancer.

This clonotype was found once. The chain uses TRBV4-1 and TRBJ2-1; D may be TRBD2 (6 bases). The germline V gene has CDR1 MGHRA and CDR2 YSYEKL. The V end lost 6 bases, the J end lost 0 bases, and 18 bases lay between the germline ends. The CDR3 contains 17 residues. The CDR3 reads CASSHDFRGDSYNEQFF. CDR3 coding DNA: TGCGCCAGCAGTCATGATTTTCGCGGGGACTCCTACAATGAGCAGTTCTTC.

As to this clonotype: Sequence at one end of the junction differs from germline and may be a read error. V gene TRBV20-1 combines with J gene TRBJ2-3; the D gene is possibly TRBD1 (6 bases). This CDR3 has 14 amino acids. Germline V gene data show CDR1 as DFQATT and CDR2 as SNEGSKA (reference sequence). The CDR3 sequence is CSARLGRGTDTQYF. In DNA, the CDR3 is TGCAGTGCTAGACTCGGCAGGGGCACTGATACGCAGTATTTT.

As concerns this clonotype: The junction departs from germline at one end; a sequencing error may be responsible. The chain employs TRBV5-1 and TRBJ1-1; weak D call: TRBD1 (6 bases). The length of the CDR3 is 12 residues. CDR1 and CDR2 (germline): SGHRS, YFSETQ. CDR3 protein: CASSLTGPEAFF. For the CDR3, the DNA is TGTGCCAGCAGCTTGACAGGACCTGAAGCTTTCTTT.

This clonotype occurred many times. V and J are TRBV4-1 and TRBJ1-1; 7 nucleotides match TRBD1. Germline V gives CDR1 MGHRA, CDR2 YSYEKL. The V segment lost 1 base and the J segment 0 bases; nucleotides outside the gene matches: 11. This CDR3 spans 18 amino acids. CDR3 coding DNA: TGCGCCAGCAGCCAAGCCCCCGGGACAGTTATAGTGAACACTGAAGCTTTCTTT. Amino acid sequence: CASSQAPGTVIVNTEAFF.

A note on this clonotype: A junction boundary mismatches the germline segment, possibly from a read error. The chain employs TRBV5-6 and TRBJ1-6; TRBD1 is a possible D gene (6 bases). CDR1 is SGHDT, CDR2 YYEEEE, per germline. The CDR3 is made up of 15 amino acids. CDR3 in amino acids: CASTLRQGNGSPLHF. In nucleotides, the CDR3 is TGTGCAAGCACCTTGAGGCAGGGGAATGGGTCACCCCTCCACTTT.

As to this clonotype: One junction end disagrees with the germline gene, perhaps due to a read error. The chain couples TRBV2 to TRBJ1-2; TRBD1 matches 9 bases. There are 15 residues in the CDR3. Germline-derived CDR1 and CDR2 are SNHLY and FYNNEI. CDR3 region: CASNAVDRTGVGYTF. The CDR3 DNA reads as TGTGCCAGCAACGCCGTGGATCGGACAGGGGTTGGCTATACCTTC. Complete variable domain (other parts from reference TRBV2 and TRBJ1-2): EPEVTQTPSHQVTQMGQEVILRCVPISNHLYFYWYRQILGQKVEFLVSFYNNEISEKSEIFDDQFSVERPDGSNFTLKIRSTKLEDSAMYFCASNAVDRTGVGYTFGSGTRLTVV.